This record concerns one T cell receptor (beta chain) sequence. A junction boundary mismatches the germline segment, possibly from a read error. Stated time point: longitudinal time-point 1 (baseline). The unsorted libraries originated from 2 million PBMCs that had been stored at -80 C. These data are taken from a study of neurological immune-mediated disorders. Using its own MiXCR run on the 5' RACE reads, TCRdb lists one record per CDR3 protein. Of about 71,000 distinct CDR3 sequences in the sample, roughly 10% are singletons; the top ten hold 9.5% to 10%. The sequenced sample was PBMCs. The clonotype was recovered from a man in his thirties or forties in good health.

CDR3 sequence: CAISGEDEPFF. The CDR3 DNA is TGTGCCATCAGTGGGGAGGATGAGCCGTTCTTC. This sequence joins TRBV10-3 and TRBJ2-1, with TRBD2 as a possible D gene (6 bases). The CDR3 length is 11 residues. The germline gives CDR1 ENHRY, CDR2 SYGVKD.